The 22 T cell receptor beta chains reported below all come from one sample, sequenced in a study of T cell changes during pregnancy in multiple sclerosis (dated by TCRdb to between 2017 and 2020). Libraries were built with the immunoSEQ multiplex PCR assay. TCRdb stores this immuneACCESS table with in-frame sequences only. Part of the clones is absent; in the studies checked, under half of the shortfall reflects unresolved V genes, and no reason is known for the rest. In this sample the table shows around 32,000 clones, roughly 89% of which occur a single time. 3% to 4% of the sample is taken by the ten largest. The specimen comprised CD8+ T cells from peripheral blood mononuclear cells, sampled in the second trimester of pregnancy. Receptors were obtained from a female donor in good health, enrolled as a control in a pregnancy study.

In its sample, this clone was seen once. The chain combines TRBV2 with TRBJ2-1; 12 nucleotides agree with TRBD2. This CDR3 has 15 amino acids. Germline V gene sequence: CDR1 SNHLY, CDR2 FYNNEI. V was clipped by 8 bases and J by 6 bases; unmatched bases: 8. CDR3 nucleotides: TGTGCCAGCCCCCCGGGGACTAGCGGGCGCAATGAGCAGTTCTTC. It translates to CASPPGTSGRNEQFF.

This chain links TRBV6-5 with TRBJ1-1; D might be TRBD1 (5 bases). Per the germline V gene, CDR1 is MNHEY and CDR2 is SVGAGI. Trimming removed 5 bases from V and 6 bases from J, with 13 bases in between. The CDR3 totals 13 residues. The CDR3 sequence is CASSEQDRAEAFF. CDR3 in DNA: TGTGCCAGCAGTGAACAGGATCGGGCTGAAGCTTTCTTT.

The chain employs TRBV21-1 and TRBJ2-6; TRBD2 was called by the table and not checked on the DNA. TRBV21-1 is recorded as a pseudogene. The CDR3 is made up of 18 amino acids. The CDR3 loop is CASIQTSGGYSGANVLTF. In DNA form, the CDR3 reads TGTGCCAGCATCCAAACTAGCGGGGGGTACTCTGGGGCCAACGTCCTGACTTTC.

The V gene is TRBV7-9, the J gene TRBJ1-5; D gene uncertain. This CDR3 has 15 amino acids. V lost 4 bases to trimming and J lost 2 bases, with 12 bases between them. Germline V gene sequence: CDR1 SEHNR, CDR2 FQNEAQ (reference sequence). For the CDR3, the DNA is TGTGCCAGCAGCTCGGAGACCGGGGGCAATCAGCCCCAGCATTTT. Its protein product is CASSSETGGNQPQHF.

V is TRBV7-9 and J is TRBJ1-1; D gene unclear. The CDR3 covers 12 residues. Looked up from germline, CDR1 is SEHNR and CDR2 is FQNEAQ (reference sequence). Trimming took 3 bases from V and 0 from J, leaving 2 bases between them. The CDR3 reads CASSFMNTEAFF. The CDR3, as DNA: TGTGCCAGCAGCTTTATGAACACTGAAGCTTTCTTT.

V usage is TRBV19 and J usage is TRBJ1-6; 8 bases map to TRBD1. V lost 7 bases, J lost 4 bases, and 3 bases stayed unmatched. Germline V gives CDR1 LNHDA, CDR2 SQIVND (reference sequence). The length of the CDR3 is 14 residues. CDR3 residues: CASMDRDYNSPLHF. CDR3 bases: TGTGCCAGTATGGACAGGGATTATAATTCACCCCTCCACTTT. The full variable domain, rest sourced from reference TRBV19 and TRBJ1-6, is DGGITQSPKYLFRKEGQNVTLSCEQNLNHDAMYWYRQDPGQGLRLIYYSQIVNDFQKGDIAEGYSVSREKKESFPLTVTSAQKNPTAFYLCASMDRDYNSPLHFGNGTRLTVT.

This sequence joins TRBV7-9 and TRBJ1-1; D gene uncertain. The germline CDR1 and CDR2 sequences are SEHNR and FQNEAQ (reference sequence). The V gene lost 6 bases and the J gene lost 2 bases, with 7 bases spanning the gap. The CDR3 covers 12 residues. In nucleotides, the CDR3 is TGTGCCAGCAGGTCAGAAAACACTGAAGCTTTCTTT. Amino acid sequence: CASRSENTEAFF. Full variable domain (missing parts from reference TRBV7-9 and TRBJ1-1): DTGVSQNPRHKITKRGQNVTFRCDPISEHNRLYWYRQTLGQGPEFLTYFQNEAQLEKSRLLSDRFSAERPKGSFSTLEIQRTEQGDSAMYLCASRSENTEAFFGQGTRLTVV.

The CDR3 here is CASSPKGQTYEQYF. The CDR3 DNA is TGTGCCAGCAGCCCAAAGGGACAGACCTACGAGCAGTACTTC. The gene calls are TRBV7-9 and TRBJ2-7, with TRBD1 matching over 7 bases. The CDR3 spans 14 residues. CDR1 and CDR2 from the germline V gene are SEHNR and FQNEAQ (reference sequence). The trim removed 5 bases at V and 2 bases at J, leaving 6 bases unmatched.

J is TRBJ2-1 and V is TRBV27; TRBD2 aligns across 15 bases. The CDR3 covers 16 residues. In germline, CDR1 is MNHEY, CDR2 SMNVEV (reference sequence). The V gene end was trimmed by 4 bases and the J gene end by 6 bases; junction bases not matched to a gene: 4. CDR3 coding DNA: TGTGCCAGCAGTTCTGGACTAGCGGGGGGGTTCAATGAGCAGTTCTTC. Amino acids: CASSSGLAGGFNEQFF.

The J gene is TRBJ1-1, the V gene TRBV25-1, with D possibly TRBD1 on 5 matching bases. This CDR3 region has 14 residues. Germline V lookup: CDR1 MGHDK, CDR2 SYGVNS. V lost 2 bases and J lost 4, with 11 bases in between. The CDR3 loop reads CASSERAGTTEAFF. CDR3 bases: TGTGCCAGCAGTGAAAGGGCGGGGACCACTGAAGCTTTCTTT.

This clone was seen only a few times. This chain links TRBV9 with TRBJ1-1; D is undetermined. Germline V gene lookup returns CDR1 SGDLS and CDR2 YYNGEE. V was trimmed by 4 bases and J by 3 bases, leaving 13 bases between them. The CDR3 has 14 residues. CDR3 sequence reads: CASSPLSKYTEAFF. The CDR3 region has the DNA TGTGCCAGCAGCCCACTGAGCAAGTACACTGAAGCTTTCTTT.

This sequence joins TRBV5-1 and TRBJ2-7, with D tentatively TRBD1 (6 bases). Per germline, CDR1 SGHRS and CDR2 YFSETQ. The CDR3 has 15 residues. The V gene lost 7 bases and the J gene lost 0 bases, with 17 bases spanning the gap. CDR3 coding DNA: TGCGCCAGCTCCCCGCGACAGGACCCCTCCTACGAGCAGTACTTC. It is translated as CASSPRQDPSYEQYF. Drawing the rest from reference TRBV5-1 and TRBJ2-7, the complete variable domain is KAGVTQTPRYLIKTRGQQVTLSCSPISGHRSVSWYQQTPGQGLQFLFEYFSETQRNKGNFPGRFSGRQFSNSRSEMNVSTLELGDSALYLCASSPRQDPSYEQYFGPGTRLTVT.

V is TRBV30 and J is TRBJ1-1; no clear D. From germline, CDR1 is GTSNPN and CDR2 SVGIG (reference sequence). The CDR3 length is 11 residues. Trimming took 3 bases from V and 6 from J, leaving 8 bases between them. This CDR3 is CAWSRQAEAFF. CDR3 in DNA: TGTGCCTGGAGCCGACAAGCTGAAGCTTTCTTT.

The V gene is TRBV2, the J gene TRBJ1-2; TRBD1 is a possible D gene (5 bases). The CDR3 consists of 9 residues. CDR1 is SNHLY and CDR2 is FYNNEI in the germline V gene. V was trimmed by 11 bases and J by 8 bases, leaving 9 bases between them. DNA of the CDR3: TGTGCCCAGGAGGGGGGCTACACCTTC. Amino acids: CAQEGGYTF.

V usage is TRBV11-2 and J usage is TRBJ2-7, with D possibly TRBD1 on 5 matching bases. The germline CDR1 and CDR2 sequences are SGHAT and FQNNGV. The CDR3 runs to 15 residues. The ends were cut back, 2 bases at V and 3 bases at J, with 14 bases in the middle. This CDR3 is CASSLWQGADYEQYF. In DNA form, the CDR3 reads TGTGCCAGCAGCTTATGGCAGGGCGCAGACTACGAGCAGTACTTC.

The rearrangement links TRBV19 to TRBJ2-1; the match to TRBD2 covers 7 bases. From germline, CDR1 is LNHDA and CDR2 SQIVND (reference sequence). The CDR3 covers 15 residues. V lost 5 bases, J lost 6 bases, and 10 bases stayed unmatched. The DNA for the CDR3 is TGTGCCAGTAGTGCGAGCGGGGCTCCCTTCAATGAGCAGTTCTTC. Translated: CASSASGAPFNEQFF.

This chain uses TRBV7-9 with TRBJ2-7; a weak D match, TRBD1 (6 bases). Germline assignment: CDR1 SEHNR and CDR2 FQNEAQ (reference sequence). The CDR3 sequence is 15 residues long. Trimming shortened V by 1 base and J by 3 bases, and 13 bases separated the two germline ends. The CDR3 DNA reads TGTGCCAGCAGCTTAGGCAGCGGACAGTACTACGAGCAGTACTTC. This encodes CASSLGSGQYYEQYF.

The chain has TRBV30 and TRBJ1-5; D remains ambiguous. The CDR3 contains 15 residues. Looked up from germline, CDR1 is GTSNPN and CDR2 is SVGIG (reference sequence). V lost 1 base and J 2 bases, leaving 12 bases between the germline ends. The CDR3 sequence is CAWSEEQMGNQPQHF. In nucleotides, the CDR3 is TGTGCCTGGAGTGAGGAACAGATGGGCAATCAGCCCCAGCATTTT.

CDR3 amino acids: CASSLDLSNEQFF. CDR3 sequence (DNA): TGTGCCAGCAGCTTAGATCTATCCAATGAGCAGTTCTTC. The genes are TRBV11-3 and TRBJ2-1; D not certain. CDR3 size: 13 residues. Germline assignment: CDR1 SGHNT and CDR2 YENEEA. The V end lost 0 bases, the J end lost 6 bases, and 6 bases lay between the germline ends.

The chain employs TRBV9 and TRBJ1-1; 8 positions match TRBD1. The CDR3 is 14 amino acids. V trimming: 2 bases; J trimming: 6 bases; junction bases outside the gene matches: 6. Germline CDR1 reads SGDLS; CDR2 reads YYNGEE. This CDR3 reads CASSVGQGGPEAFF. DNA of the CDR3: TGTGCCAGCAGCGTTGGACAGGGTGGGCCTGAAGCTTTCTTT.

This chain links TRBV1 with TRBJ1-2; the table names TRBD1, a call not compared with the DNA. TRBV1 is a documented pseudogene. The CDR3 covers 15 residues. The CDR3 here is CTSSQEGPIRGAYTF. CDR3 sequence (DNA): TGCACCAGCAGCCAAGAAGGACCTATCAGGGGTGCGTACACCTTC.

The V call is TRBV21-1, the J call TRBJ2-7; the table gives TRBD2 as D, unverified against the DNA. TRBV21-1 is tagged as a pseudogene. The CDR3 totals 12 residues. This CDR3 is CASSTEVGEQYF. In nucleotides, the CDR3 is TGTGCCAGCAGCACAGAGGTTGGCGAGCAGTACTTC.